This T cell receptor beta chain was obtained from a study of response to subunit inactivated influenza vaccine. One entry per CDR3 protein, called by TCRdb with MiXCR from the RT-PCR reads. Altogether about 700,000 distinct CDR3 sequences are present, approximately 15% being singletons, with the ten largest covering 6.5% to 8.5%. V was clipped by 3 bases and J by 0 bases, with 9 bases between them. Germline V gene lookup returns CDR1 DFQATT and CDR2 SNEGSKA (reference sequence). The CDR3 covers 13 residues. The source was PBMCs from blood, collected less than 15 days before vaccination. The receptor was derived from a man aged 50-60 years who received an inactivated influenza vaccine. This chain connects TRBV20-1 to TRBJ2-7, with D maybe TRBD2 (5 bases). This CDR3 is CSARIASSYEQYF. CDR3 bases: TGCAGTGCTAGGATAGCGAGCTCCTACGAGCAGTACTTC.